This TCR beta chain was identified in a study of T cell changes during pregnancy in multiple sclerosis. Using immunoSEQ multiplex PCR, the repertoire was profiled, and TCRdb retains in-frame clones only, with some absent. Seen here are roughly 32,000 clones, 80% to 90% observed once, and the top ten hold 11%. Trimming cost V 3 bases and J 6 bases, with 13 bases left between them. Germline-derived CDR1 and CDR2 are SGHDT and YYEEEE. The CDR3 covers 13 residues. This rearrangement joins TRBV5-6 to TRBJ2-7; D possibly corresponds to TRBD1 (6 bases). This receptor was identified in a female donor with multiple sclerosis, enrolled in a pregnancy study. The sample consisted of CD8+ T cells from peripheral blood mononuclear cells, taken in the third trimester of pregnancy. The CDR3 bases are TGTGCCAGCAGCTCCGGGACACTTGGCGAGCAGTACTTC. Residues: CASSSGTLGEQYF.